The 6 T cell receptor beta chains reported below all come from one sample, sequenced in a study of CD8+ T cells in alopecia areata. Treatment of the sample: oral pan-JAK inhibitor, 5-10 mg twice daily. RNA was extracted and reverse transcribed into cDNA as the sequencing template. Using immunoSEQ multiplex PCR, the repertoire was profiled, and TCRdb retains in-frame clones only, with some absent. The sample consists of under 350,000 clones, roughly 50% of them appearing once. Source: CD4+ T cells sorted from blood, taken at week 24, from a patient treated with tofacitinib. The receptors were gathered from a human donor with alopecia areata.

CDR3 protein: CSATGRTPYEQYF. The CDR3 coding sequence is TGCAGCGCTACAGGACGCACTCCCTACGAGCAGTACTTC. The chain links TRBV29-1 to TRBJ2-7, with a possible D match to TRBD1 (5 bases). CDR3 length: 13 residues. The germline V gene encodes CDR1 SQVTM and CDR2 ANQGSEA. Trimming took 7 bases from V and 2 from J, leaving 15 bases between them.

The chain joins TRBV7-2 to TRBJ1-5; the match to TRBD1 covers 9 bases. With 3 bases clipped from V and 13 bases from J, the junction kept 10 bases outside the gene matches. This CDR3 spans 14 amino acids. The V gene's germline CDR1 is SGHTA and CDR2 FQGNSA. The CDR3 region has the DNA TGTGCCAGCAGCTTTCGACAGGGGGGGGCCCCTCAGCATTTT. Translation gives CASSFRQGGAPQHF.

This clone was seen only once. The CDR3 nucleotides read TGTGCCAGCAGCCAAGGGATTGGGGAAAAACTGTTTTTT. This gives the protein CASSQGIGEKLFF. V usage is TRBV4-2 and J usage is TRBJ1-4, with D uncertain. Germline loops: CDR1 LGHNA, CDR2 YNFKEQ. The CDR3 is 13 amino acids. V was trimmed by 1 base and J by 8 bases, leaving 8 bases between them.

The chain is built from TRBV30 and TRBJ2-1; TRBD1 matches at 7 bases. The V gene's germline CDR1 is GTSNPN and CDR2 SVGIG (reference sequence). Trimming at V came to 2 bases and at J to 2 bases, leaving 3 bases not matched to a gene. CDR3 size: 14 residues. The CDR3 is CAWSSQGPYNEQFF. CDR3 DNA: TGTGCCTGGAGTTCACAGGGGCCCTACAATGAGCAGTTCTTC. Drawing the rest from reference TRBV30 and TRBJ2-1, the complete variable domain is SQTIHQWPATLVQPVGSPLSLECTVEGTSNPNLYWYRQAAGRGLQLLFYSVGIGQISSEVPQNLSASRPQDRQFILSSKKLLLSDSGFYLCAWSSQGPYNEQFFGPGTRLTVL.

This clone was seen only a few times. This chain connects TRBV6-1 to TRBJ1-2; no clear D. Per the germline V gene, CDR1 is MNHNS and CDR2 is SASEGT. There are 13 residues in the CDR3. Trimming pared 2 bases from V and 3 bases from J, leaving 7 bases between. The CDR3: CASSERRYYGYTF. Here the CDR3 DNA reads TGTGCCAGCAGTGAAAGAAGATACTATGGCTACACCTTC.

This chain links TRBV30 with TRBJ2-3; D not resolved. The CDR3 covers 13 residues. Trimming left V 1 base short and J 4 bases short, with 9 bases between. Germline CDR1 is GTSNPN and CDR2 is SVGIG (reference sequence). Here the CDR3 reads CAWSANFADTQYF. The CDR3 DNA reads TGTGCCTGGAGTGCTAATTTTGCAGATACGCAGTATTTT.